The 20 T cell receptor beta chains below all came from one sample that was sequenced in a study of blood T cell repertoires in COVID-19. The repertoire was sequenced with immunoSEQ multiplex PCR; TCRdb's copy has only in-frame clones and lacks some. The sample lists some 180,000 clones, about 88% occurring once. Sequencing was done on a sample of PBMCs or T cells enriched from blood (not recorded which). These receptors all stem from a woman in her forties in a cohort exposed to, infected with or recovered from COVID-19 (not recorded which).

V gene TRBV5-1 combines with J gene TRBJ2-3; 12 positions agree with TRBD1. The germline V gene has CDR1 SGHRS and CDR2 YFSETQ. This CDR3 spans 16 amino acids. J lost 4 bases, V lost 0 bases, and 3 bases had no gene match. The CDR3 loop is CASSLEGTGGADTQYF. The CDR3 region has the DNA TGCGCCAGCAGCTTGGAAGGGACAGGGGGCGCAGATACGCAGTATTTT.

The chain has TRBV13 and TRBJ1-2, with 11 bases identical to TRBD1. The CDR3 has 14 residues. Trimming at V came to 3 bases and at J to 6 bases, leaving 3 bases not matched to a gene. Looked up from germline, CDR1 is PRHDT and CDR2 is FYEKMQ (reference sequence). The CDR3 DNA is TGTGCCAGCAGCTTCGGGACAGGGGGTGATGGCTACACCTTC. This codes for CASSFGTGGDGYTF.

V gene TRBV12-3 or TRBV12-4 combines with J gene TRBJ1-2; the match to TRBD1 covers 9 bases. The CDR3 runs 13 residues. V trimming: 5 bases; J trimming: 7 bases; junction bases outside the gene matches: 5. This chain's CDR3 is CASSPGTGSGYTF. In DNA form, the CDR3 reads TGTGCCAGCAGTCCCGGGACAGGGAGTGGCTACACCTTC.

The chain couples TRBV5-1 to TRBJ2-5, with D possibly matching TRBD1 (5 bases). The CDR3 loop spans 15 amino acids. V dropped 0 bases and J dropped 1 base, with 10 bases sitting between them. The germline V gene has CDR1 SGHRS and CDR2 YFSETQ. CDR3 DNA: TGCGCCAGCAGCTTGGGAAACAGGTTCCAAGAGACCCAGTACTTC. As protein: CASSLGNRFQETQYF.

V usage is TRBV19 and J usage is TRBJ1-4; D is unresolved. From germline, CDR1 is LNHDA and CDR2 SQIVND (reference sequence). V lost 6 bases and J 11 bases, leaving 19 bases between the germline ends. The CDR3 extends over 14 amino acids. The CDR3, as DNA: TGTGCCAGTAGATTAGGCGGACGGGAGGAGAAACTGTTTTTT. Protein sequence: CASRLGGREEKLFF.

This clone was observed a few times. The chain recombines TRBV7-2 with TRBJ2-7, with 8 nucleotides matching TRBD2. J lost 3 bases, V lost 4 bases, and 8 bases had no gene match. This CDR3 spans 15 amino acids. Germline CDR1 SGHTA, CDR2 FQGNSA. In DNA, the CDR3 is TGTGCCAGCAGCTCTCTCCCCGGGACTAGCTACGAGCAGTACTTC. As protein: CASSSLPGTSYEQYF.

This clone was seen only once. CDR3 amino acids: CAISESESNPNNEQFF. CDR3 nucleotide sequence: TGTGCCATCAGTGAGTCCGAGAGTAACCCCAACAATGAGCAGTTCTTC. The rearrangement uses TRBV10-3 and TRBJ2-1; no clear D. V was trimmed by 0 bases and J by 5 bases, leaving 14 bases between them. CDR3 length equals 16 residues. Germline V gives CDR1 ENHRY, CDR2 SYGVKD.

The J gene is TRBJ2-6, the V gene TRBV6-6; D perhaps matches TRBD1 (5 bases). The CDR3 is 16 amino acids. The germline V gene encodes CDR1 MNHNY and CDR2 SVGAGI (reference sequence). V lost 6 bases, J lost 0 bases, and 12 bases lay in between. The CDR3 nucleotides read TGTGCCAGCAGGGACCAGGGAAACTCTGGGGCCAACGTCCTGACTTTC. Protein sequence: CASRDQGNSGANVLTF.

This chain joins TRBV29-1 and TRBJ2-5, with D possibly being TRBD2 (6 bases). This CDR3 region has 14 residues. Looked up from germline, CDR1 is SQVTM and CDR2 is ANQGSEA. V was shortened by 5 bases and J by 2 bases, with 15 bases between the two germline ends. CDR3: CSVYYPGRQETQYF. The CDR3 nucleotides read TGCAGCGTTTACTATCCTGGGAGGCAAGAGACCCAGTACTTC.

This chain connects TRBV9 to TRBJ1-5, with D possibly being TRBD1 (5 bases). Germline CDR1 reads SGDLS; CDR2 reads YYNGEE. This CDR3 is built from 14 residues. V was clipped by 0 bases and J by 7 bases, with 11 bases between them. The CDR3, as DNA: TGTGCCAGCAGCGTAGAAGGAGGGGTACAGCCCCAGCATTTT. It yields the protein CASSVEGGVQPQHF.

The V call is TRBV3-1 (or the pseudogene TRBV3-2), the J call TRBJ2-2, with 12 bases fitting TRBD2. The junction had 6 bases not matched to a gene; V was cut back by 3 bases and J by 7 bases. Germline CDR1 and CDR2: LGHDT and YNNKEL (reference sequence). This CDR3 region has 16 residues. CDR3 region: CASSHRTSGTGGELFF. In DNA, the CDR3 is TGTGCCAGCAGCCATCGGACTAGCGGGACTGGCGGGGAGCTGTTTTTT.

The CDR3 DNA follows: TGTGCCAGTAGTCCCCAGGGAGGGGACAGCAATCAGCCCCAGCATTTT. Its translation is CASSPQGGDSNQPQHF. V is TRBV19 and J is TRBJ1-5, with D maybe TRBD1 (5 bases). The CDR3 runs 16 residues. V was clipped by 5 bases and J by 1 base, with 15 bases between them. Germline V gene data show CDR1 as LNHDA and CDR2 as SQIVND (reference sequence).

This clone was detected once. The chain has TRBV10-2 and TRBJ2-7, with a weak D call TRBD2 (7 bases). The CDR3 is 13 amino acids. V lost 6 bases to trimming and J lost 6 bases, with 15 bases between them. From germline, CDR1 is WSHSY and CDR2 SAAADI. CDR3 amino acids: CASSIGGEGEQYF. The CDR3 DNA reads as TGCGCCAGCAGCATAGGGGGGGAGGGCGAGCAGTACTTC.

The rearrangement links TRBV7-6 to TRBJ1-6, with 9 bases aligning to TRBD1. The trim removed 4 bases at V and 7 bases at J, leaving 5 bases unmatched. This CDR3 region has 15 residues. Germline assignment: CDR1 SGHVS and CDR2 FNYEAQ. CDR3 residues: CASSSTGQGNSPLHF. In DNA, the CDR3 is TGTGCCAGCAGCTCTACGGGACAGGGCAATTCACCCCTCCACTTT.

The genes are TRBV2 and TRBJ2-2; 8 nucleotides align to TRBD1. With 6 bases clipped from V and 3 bases from J, the junction kept 6 bases outside the gene matches. The CDR3 runs 15 residues. The germline CDR1 and CDR2 sequences are SNHLY and FYNNEI. CDR3 loop: CASSDQGADTGELFF. The CDR3 DNA reads TGTGCCAGCAGCGATCAGGGGGCTGACACCGGGGAGCTGTTTTTT.

The V gene is TRBV27, the J gene TRBJ2-1; TRBD2 aligns across 10 bases. Trimming cost V 4 bases and J 8 bases; bases outside gene matches: 8. The CDR3 consists of 15 residues. Germline V gene data show CDR1 as MNHEY and CDR2 as SMNVEV (reference sequence). CDR3 region: CASSSGLAAVDEQFF. The CDR3 coding sequence is TGTGCCAGCAGTTCAGGACTAGCGGCCGTCGATGAGCAGTTCTTC.

This clone was seen a few times. The V gene is TRBV24-1, the J gene TRBJ1-2; TRBD1 aligns across 10 bases. CDR1 is KGHDR, CDR2 SFDVKD, per germline. V trimming: 3 bases; J trimming: 8 bases; junction bases outside the gene matches: 8. The CDR3 loop spans 15 amino acids. Here the CDR3 reads CATSDPGQGVVGYTF. In nucleotides, the CDR3 is TGTGCCACCAGTGATCCCGGACAGGGGGTGGTCGGCTACACCTTC.

The gene calls are TRBV6-4 and TRBJ2-1, with 12 bases identical to TRBD2. Trimming at V came to 4 bases and at J to 8 bases, leaving 6 bases not matched to a gene. Per the germline V gene, CDR1 is MRHNA and CDR2 is SNTAGT. The CDR3 covers 15 residues. The CDR3 protein is CASSVLAGGVYEQFF. The CDR3 DNA sequence: TGTGCCAGCAGTGTTCTAGCGGGAGGGGTATATGAGCAGTTCTTC.

The CDR3 sequence: CATRDSGNTEAFF. CDR3 DNA: TGTGCCACCCGGGACAGTGGGAACACTGAAGCTTTCTTT. The chain links TRBV12-3 or TRBV12-4 to TRBJ1-1, with 7 bases identical to TRBD1. After removal of 10 bases from V and 1 base from J, the junction contained 6 bases not matched to a gene. The CDR3 runs to 13 residues.

The rearrangement uses TRBV6-6 and TRBJ1-4; D gene ambiguous. The CDR3 contains 14 residues. Deletions cut 5 bases from V and 3 bases from J, with 10 bases between. From germline, CDR1 is MNHNY and CDR2 SVGAGI (reference sequence). Here the CDR3 DNA reads TGTGCCAGCAGTGAGGAGGAGGCTAATGAAAAACTGTTTTTT. Protein product: CASSEEEANEKLFF.